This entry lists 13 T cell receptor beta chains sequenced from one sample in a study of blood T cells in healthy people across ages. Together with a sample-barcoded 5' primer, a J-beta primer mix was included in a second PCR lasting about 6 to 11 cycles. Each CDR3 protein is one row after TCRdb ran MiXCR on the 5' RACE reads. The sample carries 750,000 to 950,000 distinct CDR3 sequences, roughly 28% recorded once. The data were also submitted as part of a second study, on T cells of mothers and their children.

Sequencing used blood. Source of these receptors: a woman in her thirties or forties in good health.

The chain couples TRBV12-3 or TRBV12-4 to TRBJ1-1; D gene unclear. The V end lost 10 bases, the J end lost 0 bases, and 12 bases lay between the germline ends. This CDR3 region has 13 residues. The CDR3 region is CATSYGLNTEAFF. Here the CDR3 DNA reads TGTGCCACCTCTTATGGGTTGAACACTGAAGCTTTCTTT.

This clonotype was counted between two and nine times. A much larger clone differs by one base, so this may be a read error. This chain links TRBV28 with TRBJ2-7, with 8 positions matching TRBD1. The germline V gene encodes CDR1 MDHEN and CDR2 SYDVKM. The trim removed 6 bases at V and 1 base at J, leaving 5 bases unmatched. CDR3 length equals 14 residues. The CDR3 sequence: CASRMDRVSYEQYF. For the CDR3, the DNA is TGTGCCAGCAGGATGGACAGGGTGTCCTACGAGCAGTACTTC. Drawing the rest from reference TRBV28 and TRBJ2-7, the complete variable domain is DVKVTQSSRYLVKRTGEKVFLECVQDMDHENMFWYRQDPGLGLRLIYFSYDVKMKEKGDIPEGYSVSREKKERFSLILESASTNQTSMYLCASRMDRVSYEQYFGPGTRLTVT.

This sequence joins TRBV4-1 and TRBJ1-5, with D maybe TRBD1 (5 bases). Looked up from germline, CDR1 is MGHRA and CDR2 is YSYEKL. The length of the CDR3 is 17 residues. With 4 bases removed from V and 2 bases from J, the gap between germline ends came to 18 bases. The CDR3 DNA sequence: TGCGCCAGCAGCCCAGGGAGGGTGGGAGTCGGCAATCAGCCCCAGCATTTT. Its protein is CASSPGRVGVGNQPQHF.

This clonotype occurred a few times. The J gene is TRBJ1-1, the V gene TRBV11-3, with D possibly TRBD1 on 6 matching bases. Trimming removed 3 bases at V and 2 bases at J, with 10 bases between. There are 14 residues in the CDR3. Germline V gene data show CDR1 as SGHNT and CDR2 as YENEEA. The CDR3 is CASSFSGTNTEAFF. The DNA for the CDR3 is TGTGCCAGCAGCTTCTCAGGGACAAACACTGAAGCTTTCTTT.

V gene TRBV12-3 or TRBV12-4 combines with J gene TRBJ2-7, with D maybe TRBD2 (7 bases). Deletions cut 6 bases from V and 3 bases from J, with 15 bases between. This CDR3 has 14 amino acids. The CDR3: CASRRGGSDYEQYF. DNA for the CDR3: TGTGCCAGCAGGAGGGGGGGGTCAGACTACGAGCAGTACTTC.

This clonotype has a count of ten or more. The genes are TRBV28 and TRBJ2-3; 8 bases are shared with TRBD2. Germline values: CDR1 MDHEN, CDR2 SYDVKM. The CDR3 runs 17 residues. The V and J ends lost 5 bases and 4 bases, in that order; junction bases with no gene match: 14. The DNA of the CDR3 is TGTGCCAGCAGTATCGGACGAATTCGGCGGGGGGCAGATACGCAGTATTTT. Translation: CASSIGRIRRGADTQYF.

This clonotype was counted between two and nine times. The CDR3 nucleotides are TGCAGTGCGATCCCCAGGAGGAATAGCAATCAGCCCCAGCATTTT. Protein product: CSAIPRRNSNQPQHF. The chain employs TRBV20-1 and TRBJ1-5; unclear D gene. The CDR3 has 15 residues. The V gene's germline CDR1 is DFQATT and CDR2 SNEGSKA (reference sequence). V was clipped by 6 bases and J by 0 bases, with 15 bases between them.

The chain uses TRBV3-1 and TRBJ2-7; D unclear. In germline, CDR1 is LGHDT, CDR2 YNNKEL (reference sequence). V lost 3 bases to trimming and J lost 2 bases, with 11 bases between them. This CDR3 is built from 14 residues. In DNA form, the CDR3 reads TGTGCCAGCAGCCACCAGCCAGGTACCTACGAGCAGTACTTC. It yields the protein CASSHQPGTYEQYF.

CDR3 sequence (DNA): TGTGCCTGGAGTAAGAGCGGGAGCTTCGCAGATACGCAGTATTTT. Amino acids: CAWSKSGSFADTQYF. The chain couples TRBV30 to TRBJ2-3; 8 nucleotides match TRBD2. The V gene end was trimmed by 2 bases and the J gene end by 4 bases; junction bases not matched to a gene: 8. The CDR3 contains 15 residues. Looked up from germline, CDR1 is GTSNPN and CDR2 is SVGIG (reference sequence). The full variable domain, completed using reference TRBV30 and TRBJ2-3, is SQTIHQWPATLVQPVGSPLSLECTVEGTSNPNLYWYRQAAGRGLQLLFYSVGIGQISSEVPQNLSASRPQDRQFILSSKKLLLSDSGFYLCAWSKSGSFADTQYFGPGTRLTVL.

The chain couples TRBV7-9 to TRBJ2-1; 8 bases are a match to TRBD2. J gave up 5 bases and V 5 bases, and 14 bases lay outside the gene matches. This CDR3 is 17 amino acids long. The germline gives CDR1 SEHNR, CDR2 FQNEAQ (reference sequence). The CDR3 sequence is CASSPGTGLVMNNEQFF. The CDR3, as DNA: TGTGCCAGCAGCCCCGGCACGGGACTAGTGATGAACAATGAGCAGTTCTTC.

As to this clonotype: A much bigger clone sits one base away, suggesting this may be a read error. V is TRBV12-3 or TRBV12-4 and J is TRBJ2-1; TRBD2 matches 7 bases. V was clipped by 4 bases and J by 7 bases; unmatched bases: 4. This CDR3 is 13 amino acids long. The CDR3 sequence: CASSYGEGNEQFF. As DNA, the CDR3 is TGTGCCAGCAGTTACGGGGAGGGGAATGAGCAGTTCTTC.

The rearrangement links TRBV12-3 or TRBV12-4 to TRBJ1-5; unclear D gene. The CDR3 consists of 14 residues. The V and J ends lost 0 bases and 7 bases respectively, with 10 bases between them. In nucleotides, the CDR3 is TGTGCCAGCAGTTTAGCGACGCGGACGCAGCCCCAGCATTTT. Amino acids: CASSLATRTQPQHF.

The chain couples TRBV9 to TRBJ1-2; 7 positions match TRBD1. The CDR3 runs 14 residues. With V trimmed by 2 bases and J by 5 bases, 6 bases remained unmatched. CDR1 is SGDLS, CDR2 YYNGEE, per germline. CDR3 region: CASSVSGTAYGYTF. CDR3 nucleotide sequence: TGTGCCAGCAGCGTCTCCGGGACAGCTTATGGCTACACCTTC.